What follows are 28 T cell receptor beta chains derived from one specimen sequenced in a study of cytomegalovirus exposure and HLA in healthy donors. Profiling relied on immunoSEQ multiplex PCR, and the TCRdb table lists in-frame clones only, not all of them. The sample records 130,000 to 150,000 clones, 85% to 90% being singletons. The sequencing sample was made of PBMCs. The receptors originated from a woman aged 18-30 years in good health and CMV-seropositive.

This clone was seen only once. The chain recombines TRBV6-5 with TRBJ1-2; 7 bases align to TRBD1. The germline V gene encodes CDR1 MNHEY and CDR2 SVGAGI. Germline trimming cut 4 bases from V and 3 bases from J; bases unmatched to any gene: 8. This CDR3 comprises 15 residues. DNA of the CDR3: TGTGCCAGCAGTTCCGTGGCAGGGGGTTACTATGGCTACACCTTC. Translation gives CASSSVAGGYYGYTF.

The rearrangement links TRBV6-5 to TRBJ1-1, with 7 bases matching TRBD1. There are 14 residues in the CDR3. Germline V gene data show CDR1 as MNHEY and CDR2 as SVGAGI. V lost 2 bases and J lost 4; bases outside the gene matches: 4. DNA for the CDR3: TGTGCCAGCAGTTACCAAACAGGGGCCACTGAAGCTTTCTTT. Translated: CASSYQTGATEAFF.

CDR3 residues: CASSGASGNTGELFF. In DNA, the CDR3 is TGTGCCAGCAGCGGTGCTAGCGGAAACACCGGGGAGCTGTTTTTT. V is TRBV6-1 and J is TRBJ2-2; 7 bases fit TRBD2. Germline CDR1 and CDR2: MNHNS and SASEGT. V lost 6 bases, J lost 2 bases, and 6 bases stayed unmatched. This CDR3 has 15 amino acids.

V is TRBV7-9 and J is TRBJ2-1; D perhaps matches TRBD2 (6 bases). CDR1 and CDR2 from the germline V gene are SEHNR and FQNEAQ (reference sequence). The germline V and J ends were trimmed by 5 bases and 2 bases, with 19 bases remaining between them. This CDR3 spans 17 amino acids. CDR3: CASSQVLGGGPYNEQFF. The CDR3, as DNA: TGTGCCAGCAGCCAAGTCTTAGGCGGAGGGCCCTACAATGAGCAGTTCTTC.

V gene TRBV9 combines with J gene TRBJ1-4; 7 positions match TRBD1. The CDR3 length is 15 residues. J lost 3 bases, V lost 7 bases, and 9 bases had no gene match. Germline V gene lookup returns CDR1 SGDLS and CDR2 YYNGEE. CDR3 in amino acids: CASGIQGGSNEKLFF. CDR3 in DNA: TGTGCCAGCGGGATTCAGGGGGGCTCTAATGAAAAACTGTTTTTT.

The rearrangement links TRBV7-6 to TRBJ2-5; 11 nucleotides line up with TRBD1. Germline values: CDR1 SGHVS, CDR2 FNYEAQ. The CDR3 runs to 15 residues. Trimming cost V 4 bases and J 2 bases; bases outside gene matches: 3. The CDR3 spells CASSSDRGHQETQYF. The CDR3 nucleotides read TGTGCCAGCAGCTCGGACAGGGGGCATCAAGAGACCCAGTACTTC.

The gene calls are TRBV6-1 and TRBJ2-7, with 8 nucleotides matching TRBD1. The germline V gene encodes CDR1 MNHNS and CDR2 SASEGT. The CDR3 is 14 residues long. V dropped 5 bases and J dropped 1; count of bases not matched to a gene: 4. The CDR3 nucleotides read TGTGCCAGCAGTCCCCGGACAGGGTCCTACGAGCAGTACTTC. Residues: CASSPRTGSYEQYF.

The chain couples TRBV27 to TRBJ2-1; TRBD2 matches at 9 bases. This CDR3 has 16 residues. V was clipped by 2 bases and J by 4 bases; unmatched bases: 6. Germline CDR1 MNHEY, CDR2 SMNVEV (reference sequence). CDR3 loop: CASSLSSSGGYNEQFF. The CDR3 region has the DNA TGTGCCAGCAGTTTAAGTTCCAGCGGGGGGTACAATGAGCAGTTCTTC.

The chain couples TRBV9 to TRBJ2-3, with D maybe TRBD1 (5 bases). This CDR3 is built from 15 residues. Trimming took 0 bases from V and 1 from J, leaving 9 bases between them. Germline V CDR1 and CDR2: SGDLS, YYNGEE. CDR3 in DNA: TGTGCCAGCAGCGTAGGGCAGGGTGGCACAGATACGCAGTATTTT. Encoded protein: CASSVGQGGTDTQYF.

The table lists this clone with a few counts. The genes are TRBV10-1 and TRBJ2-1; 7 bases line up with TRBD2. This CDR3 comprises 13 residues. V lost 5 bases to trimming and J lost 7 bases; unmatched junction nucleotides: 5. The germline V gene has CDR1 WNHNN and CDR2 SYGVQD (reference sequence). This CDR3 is CASSMDGGNEQFF. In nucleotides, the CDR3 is TGCGCCAGCAGTATGGACGGGGGGAATGAGCAGTTCTTC.

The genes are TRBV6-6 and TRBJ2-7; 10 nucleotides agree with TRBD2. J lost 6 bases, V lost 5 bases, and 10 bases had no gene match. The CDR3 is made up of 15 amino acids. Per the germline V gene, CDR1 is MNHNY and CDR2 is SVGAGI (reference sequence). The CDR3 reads CASSNLAGEGGEQYF. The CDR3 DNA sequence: TGTGCCAGCAGTAACCTAGCGGGAGAGGGTGGCGAGCAGTACTTC.

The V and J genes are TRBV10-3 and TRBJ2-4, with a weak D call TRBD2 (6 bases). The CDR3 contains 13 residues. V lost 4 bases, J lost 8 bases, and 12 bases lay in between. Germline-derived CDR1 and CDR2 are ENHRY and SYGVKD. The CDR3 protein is CAISAGSGDIQYF. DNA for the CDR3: TGTGCCATCAGTGCCGGGTCGGGAGACATTCAGTACTTC.

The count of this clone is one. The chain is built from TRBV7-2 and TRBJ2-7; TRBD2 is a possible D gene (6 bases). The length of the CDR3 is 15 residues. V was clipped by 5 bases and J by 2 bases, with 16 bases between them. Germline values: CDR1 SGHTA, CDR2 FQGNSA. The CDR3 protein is CASSEGSGPTYEQYF. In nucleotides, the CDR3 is TGTGCCAGCAGCGAGGGTAGCGGTCCTACCTACGAGCAGTACTTC.

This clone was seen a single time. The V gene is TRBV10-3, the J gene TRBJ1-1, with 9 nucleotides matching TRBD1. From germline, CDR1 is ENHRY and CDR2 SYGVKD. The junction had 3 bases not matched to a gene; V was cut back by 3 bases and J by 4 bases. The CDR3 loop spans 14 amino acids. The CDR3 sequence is CAISEDRGTTEAFF. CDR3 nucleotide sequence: TGTGCCATCAGTGAAGACAGGGGGACCACTGAAGCTTTCTTT.

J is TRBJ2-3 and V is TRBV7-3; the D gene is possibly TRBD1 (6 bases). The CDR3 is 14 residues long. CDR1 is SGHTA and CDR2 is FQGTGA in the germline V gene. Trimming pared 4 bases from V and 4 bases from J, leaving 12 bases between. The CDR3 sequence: CASSSGQWSDTQYF. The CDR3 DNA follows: TGTGCCAGCAGCTCCGGACAGTGGTCAGATACGCAGTATTTT.

The CDR3 is CASSYTGGRGEQFF. CDR3 coding DNA: TGTGCCAGCAGTTACACAGGGGGCAGGGGTGAGCAGTTCTTC. The chain joins TRBV6-5 to TRBJ2-1; 9 bases line up with TRBD1. Germline CDR1 MNHEY, CDR2 SVGAGI. J gave up 9 bases and V 2 bases, and 5 bases lay outside the gene matches. The length of the CDR3 is 14 residues.

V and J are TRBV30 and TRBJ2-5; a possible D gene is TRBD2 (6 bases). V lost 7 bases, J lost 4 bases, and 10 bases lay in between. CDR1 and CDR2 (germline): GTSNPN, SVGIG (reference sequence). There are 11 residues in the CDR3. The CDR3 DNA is TGTGCCTCCAGGGAGGCAGAGACCCAGTACTTC. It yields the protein CASREAETQYF.

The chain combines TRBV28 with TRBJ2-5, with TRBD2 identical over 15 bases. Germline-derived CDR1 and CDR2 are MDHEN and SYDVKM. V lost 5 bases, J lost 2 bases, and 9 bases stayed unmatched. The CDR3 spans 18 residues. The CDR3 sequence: CASSGLAGGGPMQETQYF. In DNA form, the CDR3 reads TGTGCCAGCAGTGGACTAGCGGGAGGGGGCCCAATGCAAGAGACCCAGTACTTC.

The CDR3 loop is CASSSTGQGWYEQYF. The CDR3 bases are TGTGCCAGCAGCTCGACTGGACAGGGTTGGTACGAGCAGTACTTC. V is TRBV7-2 and J is TRBJ2-7; 8 nucleotides match TRBD1. CDR3 length equals 15 residues. Germline assignment: CDR1 SGHTA and CDR2 FQGNSA. V lost 4 bases and J lost 4; bases outside the gene matches: 9.

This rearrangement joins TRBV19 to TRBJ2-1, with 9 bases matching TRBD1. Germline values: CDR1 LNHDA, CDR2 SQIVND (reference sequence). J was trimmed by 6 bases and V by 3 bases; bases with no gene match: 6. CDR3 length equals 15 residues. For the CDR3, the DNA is TGTGCCAGTAGTATTTCGGGACAGGGTCCCAATGAGCAGTTCTTC. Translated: CASSISGQGPNEQFF.

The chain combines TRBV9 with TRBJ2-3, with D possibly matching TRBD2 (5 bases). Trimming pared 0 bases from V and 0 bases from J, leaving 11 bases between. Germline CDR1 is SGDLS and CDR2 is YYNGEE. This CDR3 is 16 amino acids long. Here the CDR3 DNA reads TGTGCCAGCAGCGTAGCGAGCGGCCCTAGCACAGATACGCAGTATTTT. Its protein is CASSVASGPSTDTQYF.

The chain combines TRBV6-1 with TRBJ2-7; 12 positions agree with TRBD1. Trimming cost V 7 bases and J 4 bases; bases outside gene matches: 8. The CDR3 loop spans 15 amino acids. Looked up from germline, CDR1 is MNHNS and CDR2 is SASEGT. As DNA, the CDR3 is TGTGCCAGCATCGCCGGGACAGGGGGCATGTACGAGCAGTACTTC. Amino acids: CASIAGTGGMYEQYF.

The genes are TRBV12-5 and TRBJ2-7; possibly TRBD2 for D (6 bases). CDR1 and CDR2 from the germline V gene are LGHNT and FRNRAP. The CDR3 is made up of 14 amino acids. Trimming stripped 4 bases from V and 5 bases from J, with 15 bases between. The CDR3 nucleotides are TGTGCTAGTGGTTCCTCCTCACGGGGGAACGAGCAGTACTTC. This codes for CASGSSSRGNEQYF.

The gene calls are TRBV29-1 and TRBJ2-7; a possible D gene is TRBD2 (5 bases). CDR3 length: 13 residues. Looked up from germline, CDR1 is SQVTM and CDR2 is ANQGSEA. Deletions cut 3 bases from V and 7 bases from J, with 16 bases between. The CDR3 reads CSVDGMGMGEQYF. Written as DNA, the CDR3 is TGCAGCGTTGACGGGATGGGAATGGGGGAGCAGTACTTC.

The CDR3 region is CASSDGLTGGQETQYF. In DNA form, the CDR3 reads TGTGCCAGCAGTGACGGTTTGACAGGGGGACAAGAGACCCAGTACTTC. V is TRBV9 and J is TRBJ2-5, with 9 bases fitting TRBD1. The V and J ends lost 5 bases and 2 bases, in that order; junction bases with no gene match: 10. Germline V CDR1 and CDR2: SGDLS, YYNGEE. This CDR3 has 16 amino acids. The variable domain in full, with the rest retrieved from reference TRBV9 and TRBJ2-5, is DSGVTQTPKHLITATGQRVTLRCSPRSGDLSVYWYQQSLDQGLQFLIQYYNGEERAKGNILERFSAQQFPDLHSELNLSSLELGDSALYFCASSDGLTGGQETQYFGPGTRLLVL.

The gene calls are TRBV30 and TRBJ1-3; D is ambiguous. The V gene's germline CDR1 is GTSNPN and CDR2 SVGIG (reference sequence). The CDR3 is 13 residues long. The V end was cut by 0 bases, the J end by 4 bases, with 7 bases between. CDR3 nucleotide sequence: TGTGCCTGGAGTGTTTTACAGGGAAACACCATATATTTT. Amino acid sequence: CAWSVLQGNTIYF.

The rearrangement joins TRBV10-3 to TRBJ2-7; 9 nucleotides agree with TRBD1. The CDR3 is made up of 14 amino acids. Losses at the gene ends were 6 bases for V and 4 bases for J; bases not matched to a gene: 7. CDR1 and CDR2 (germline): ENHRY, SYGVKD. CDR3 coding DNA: TGTGCCATCAGCTTGACAGGGGGGAAATACGAGCAGTACTTC. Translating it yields CAISLTGGKYEQYF.

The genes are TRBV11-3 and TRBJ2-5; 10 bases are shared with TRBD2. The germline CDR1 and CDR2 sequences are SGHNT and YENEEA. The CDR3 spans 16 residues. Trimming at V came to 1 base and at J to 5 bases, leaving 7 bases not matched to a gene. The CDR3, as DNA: TGTGCCAGCAGCTTAGTACTAGCGGGAAGGGTGGAGACCCAGTACTTC. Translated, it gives CASSLVLAGRVETQYF.